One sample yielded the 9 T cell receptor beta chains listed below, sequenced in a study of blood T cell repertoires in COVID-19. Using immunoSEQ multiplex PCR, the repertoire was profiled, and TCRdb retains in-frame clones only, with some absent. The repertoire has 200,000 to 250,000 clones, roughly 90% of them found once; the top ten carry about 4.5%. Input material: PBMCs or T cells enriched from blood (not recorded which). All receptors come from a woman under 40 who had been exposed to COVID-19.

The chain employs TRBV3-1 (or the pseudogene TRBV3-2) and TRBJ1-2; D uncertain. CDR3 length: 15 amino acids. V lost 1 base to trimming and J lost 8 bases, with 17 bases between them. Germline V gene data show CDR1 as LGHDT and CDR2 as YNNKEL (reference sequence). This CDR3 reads CASSQVVSVLGGYTF. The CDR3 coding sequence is TGTGCCAGCAGCCAAGTCGTGTCGGTTTTGGGCGGCTACACCTTC.

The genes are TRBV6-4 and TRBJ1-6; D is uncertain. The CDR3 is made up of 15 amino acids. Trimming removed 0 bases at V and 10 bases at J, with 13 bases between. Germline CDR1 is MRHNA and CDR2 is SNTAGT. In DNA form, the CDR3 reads TGTGCCAGCAGTGACTCGACTGTGGGGAGCTCACCCCTCCACTTT. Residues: CASSDSTVGSSPLHF.

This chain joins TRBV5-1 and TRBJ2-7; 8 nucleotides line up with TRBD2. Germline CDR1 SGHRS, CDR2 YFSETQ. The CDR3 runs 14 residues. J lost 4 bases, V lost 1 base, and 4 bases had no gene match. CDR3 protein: CASSLLAGGYEQYF. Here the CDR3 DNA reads TGCGCCAGCAGCTTGCTCGCGGGGGGTTACGAGCAGTACTTC.

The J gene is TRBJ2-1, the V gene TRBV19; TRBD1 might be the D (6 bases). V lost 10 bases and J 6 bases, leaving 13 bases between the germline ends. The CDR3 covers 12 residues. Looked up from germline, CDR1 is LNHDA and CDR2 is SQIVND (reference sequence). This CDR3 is CATTTGINEQFF. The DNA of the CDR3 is TGTGCCACCACGACAGGAATCAATGAGCAGTTCTTC.

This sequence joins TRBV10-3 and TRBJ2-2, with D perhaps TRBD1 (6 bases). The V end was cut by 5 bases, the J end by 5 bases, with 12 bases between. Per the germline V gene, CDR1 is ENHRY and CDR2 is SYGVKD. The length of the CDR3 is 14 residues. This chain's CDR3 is CAISPRDTTGELFF. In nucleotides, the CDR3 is TGTGCCATCAGTCCACGGGACACAACCGGGGAGCTGTTTTTT.

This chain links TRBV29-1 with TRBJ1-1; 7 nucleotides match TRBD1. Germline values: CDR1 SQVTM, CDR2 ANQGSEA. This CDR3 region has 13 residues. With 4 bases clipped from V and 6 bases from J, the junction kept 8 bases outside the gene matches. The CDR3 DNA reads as TGCAGCGTTGTCAGGCAGGGGGGTGCTGAAGCTTTCTTT. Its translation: CSVVRQGGAEAFF.

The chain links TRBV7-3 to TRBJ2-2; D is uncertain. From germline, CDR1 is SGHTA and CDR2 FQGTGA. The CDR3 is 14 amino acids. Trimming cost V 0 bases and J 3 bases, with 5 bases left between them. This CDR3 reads CASSLTSDTGELFF. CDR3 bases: TGTGCCAGCAGCTTAACGAGCGACACCGGGGAGCTGTTTTTT.

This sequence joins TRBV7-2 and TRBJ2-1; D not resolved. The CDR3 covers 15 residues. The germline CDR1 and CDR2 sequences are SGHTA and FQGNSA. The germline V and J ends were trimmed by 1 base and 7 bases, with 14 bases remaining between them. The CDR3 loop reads CASSLDYHPLNEQFF. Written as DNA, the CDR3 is TGTGCCAGCAGCTTAGACTATCACCCCCTGAATGAGCAGTTCTTC.

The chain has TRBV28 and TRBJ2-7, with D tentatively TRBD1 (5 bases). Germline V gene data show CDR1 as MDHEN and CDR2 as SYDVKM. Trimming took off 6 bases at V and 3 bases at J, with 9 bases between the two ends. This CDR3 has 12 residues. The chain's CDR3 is CASSNTGYEQYF. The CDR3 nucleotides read TGTGCCAGCAGCAATACAGGCTACGAGCAGTACTTC.